Listed below are T cell receptor beta chains from one sample, sequenced in a study of shared clonotypes between healthy human individuals. The method was immunoSEQ multiplex PCR; TCRdb's version includes in-frame clones alone and lacks a portion of them. The data hold approximately 2,000,000 clones, with 92% observed a single time. Sequencing was performed on naive CD4+ T cells from PBMCs. The receptors come from a young man in good health. Some clones in this sample may be carry-over from other donors' samples. Each CDR3 is given with its conserved first and last residue.

J gene | V gene | CDR3 protein
TRBJ2-1 | TRBV11-2 | CASSLEARYNEQFF
TRBJ1-5 | TRBV5-5 | CASSKDRSYSNQPQHF
TRBJ1-2 | TRBV6-5 | CASRTGGENYGYTF
TRBJ2-1 | TRBV6-6 | CASSYAGVVNEQFF
TRBJ1-2 | TRBV6-6 | CASSYSTGVGRYGYTF
TRBJ2-7 | TRBV27 | CASTRQDPEQYF
TRBJ2-1 | TRBV15 | CATSAQGTYNEQFF
TRBJ2-1 | TRBV19 | CASSKSAGYYNEQFF
TRBJ1-4 | TRBV4-2 | CASSQDLQGLEKLFF
TRBJ1-4 | TRBV27 | CASSPEDATNEKLFF
TRBJ1-1 | TRBV5-1 | CASSLGGTDERGTFF
TRBJ2-1 | TRBV5-6 | CASSLWDRVAYNEQFF
TRBJ2-5 | TRBV28 | CASRRQNQETQYF
TRBJ2-7 | TRBV7-6 | CASSSGLAGIYEQYF
TRBJ2-7 | TRBV18 | CASSPPGGYEQYF
TRBJ2-1 | TRBV5-1 | CASSLALGGFSYNEQFF